The source of this T cell receptor (beta chain) is a study of T-cell memory formation after mild COVID-19. Germline CDR1 reads SSHAT; CDR2 reads FNYEAQ (reference sequence). The CDR3 totals 16 residues. Using its own MiXCR run on the 5' RACE reads, TCRdb lists one record per CDR3 protein. The sample records some 300,000 distinct CDR3 sequences, 20% to 25% being singletons. In its sample, this clonotype was seen many times. Mismatch with germline at one junction end may stem from a read error. Sequencing used PBMCs or a T cell subset sorted from them (not recorded which). The V and J genes are TRBV7-7 and TRBJ2-2; 8 nucleotides align to TRBD2. This clonotype was sampled from a man between 18 and 29 years old who had mild COVID-19 (a few samples of this study predate the infection). Cell type and time point are not known. The CDR3 spells CASSLAGSENTGELFF. The CDR3 DNA follows: TGTGCTAGCAGCTTAGCGGGGTCAGAGAACACCGGGGAGCTGTTTTTT.